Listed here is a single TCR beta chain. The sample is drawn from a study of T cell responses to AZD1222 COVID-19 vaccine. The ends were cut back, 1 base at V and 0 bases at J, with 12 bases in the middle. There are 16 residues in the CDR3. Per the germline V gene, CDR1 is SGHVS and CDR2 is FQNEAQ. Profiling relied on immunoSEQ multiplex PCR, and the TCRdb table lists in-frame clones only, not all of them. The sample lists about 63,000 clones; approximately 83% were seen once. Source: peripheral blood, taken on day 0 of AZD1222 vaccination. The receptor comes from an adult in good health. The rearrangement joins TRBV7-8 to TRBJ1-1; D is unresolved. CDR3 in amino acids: CASSLGRRRLNTEAFF. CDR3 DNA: TGTGCCAGCAGCTTAGGGAGGCGGAGATTGAACACTGAAGCTTTCTTT. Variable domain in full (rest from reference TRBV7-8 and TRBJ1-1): GAGVSQSPRYKVAKRGQDVALRCDPISGHVSLFWYQQALGQGPEFLTYFQNEAQLDKSGLPSDRFFAERPEGSVSTLKIQRTQQEDSAVYLCASSLGRRRLNTEAFFGQGTRLTVV.